These T cell receptor beta chains were read from a single sample in a study of Ad26.COV2.S vaccination and SARS-CoV-2 variants. Produced via immunoSEQ multiplex PCR; TCRdb's table is partial and in-frame only. This repertoire shows hundreds of thousands of clones, 89% found once; its top ten account for over 1.3%. This specimen consisted of peripheral blood, obtained in a trial of Ad26.COV2.S vaccine versus placebo. The receptors originated from a person aged 18-60 years who received the Ad26.COV2.S COVID-19 vaccine or a placebo. The CDR3 runs from the conserved cysteine through the conserved F or W. D genes are given only for firm matches. Clone size, where shown, is once, few, many, or a class for clones that have expanded.

clone size: few
V gene: TRBV11-2
J gene: TRBJ1-2
D gene: -
CDR3 DNA: TGTGCCAGCAGCTTAGGAGGGGGTGGCTACACCTTC
CDR3 protein: CASSLGGGGYTF

clone size: few
V gene: TRBV5-4
J gene: TRBJ1-5
D gene: -
CDR3 DNA: TGTGCCAGCAGCTTGGGGGGGGGCTACAATCAGCCCCAGCATTTT
CDR3 protein: CASSLGGGYNQPQHF

clone size: -
V gene: TRBV11-2
J gene: TRBJ1-1
D gene: -
CDR3 DNA: TGTGCCATCAGAAGGGGCACTGAAGCTTTCTTT
CDR3 protein: CAIRRGTEAFF

clone size: -
V gene: TRBV5-5
J gene: TRBJ1-2
D gene: -
CDR3 DNA: TGTGCCAGCAGCTTGGCAACGGAGGGCTATGGCTACACCTTC
CDR3 protein: CASSLATEGYGYTF

clone size: -
V gene: TRBV5-4
J gene: TRBJ1-2
D gene: -
CDR3 DNA: TGTGCCAGCAGCTTGGCAGGGTTTAGCTATGGCTACACCTTC
CDR3 protein: CASSLAGFSYGYTF

clone size: once
V gene: TRBV7-9
J gene: TRBJ1-2
D gene: -
CDR3 DNA: TGTGCCAGCAGCCTCTCACAGGGAAGTGGCTACACCTTC
CDR3 protein: CASSLSQGSGYTF

clone size: -
V gene: TRBV3-1/TRBV3-2
J gene: TRBJ2-1
D gene: TRBD1
CDR3 DNA: TGTGCCAGCAGCCAAGAGAGCCCGAACAGGGGGAACAATGAGCAGTTCTTC
CDR3 protein: CASSQESPNRGNNEQFF

clone size: -
V gene: TRBV5-6
J gene: TRBJ1-2
D gene: -
CDR3 DNA: TGTGCCAGCAGCTTCGTCCCCCCGTACTATGGCTACACCTTC
CDR3 protein: CASSFVPPYYGYTF

clone size: -
V gene: TRBV15
J gene: TRBJ2-5
D gene: -
CDR3 DNA: TGTGCCACCAGCAGAGATAGTAGCGATCAGCCAAGGGAGACCCAGTACTTC
CDR3 protein: CATSRDSSDQPRETQYF

clone size: -
V gene: TRBV5-4
J gene: TRBJ2-7
D gene: -
CDR3 DNA: TGTGCCAGCAGCGTGGACACATACGAGCAGTACTTC
CDR3 protein: CASSVDTYEQYF

clone size: -
V gene: TRBV7-2
J gene: TRBJ2-3
D gene: -
CDR3 DNA: TGTGCCAGCAGCCCCCGCAGGGCTAGCACAGATACGCAGTATTTT
CDR3 protein: CASSPRRASTDTQYF

clone size: -
V gene: TRBV11-2
J gene: TRBJ1-5
D gene: -
CDR3 DNA: TGTGCCAGCAGCTTAGAAGCGGTTCAGCCCCAGCATTTT
CDR3 protein: CASSLEAVQPQHF

clone size: -
V gene: TRBV18
J gene: TRBJ1-6
D gene: TRBD1
CDR3 DNA: TGTGCCAGCTCACCACTCGACAGGGGGCATTCACCCCTCCACTTT
CDR3 protein: CASSPLDRGHSPLHF

clone size: -
V gene: TRBV6-5
J gene: TRBJ2-7
D gene: TRBD2
CDR3 DNA: TGTGCCAGCAGAGCGGGACTCATGATCTACGAGCAGTACTTC
CDR3 protein: CASRAGLMIYEQYF

clone size: -
V gene: TRBV7-9
J gene: TRBJ1-2
D gene: -
CDR3 DNA: TGTGCCAGCAGCCTGGACGGATTCTATGGCTACACCTTC
CDR3 protein: CASSLDGFYGYTF

clone size: -
V gene: TRBV27
J gene: TRBJ1-5
D gene: -
CDR3 DNA: TGTGCCAGCCGACAATCGGGCGGGTACAATCAGCCCCAGCATTTT
CDR3 protein: CASRQSGGYNQPQHF

clone size: -
V gene: TRBV27
J gene: TRBJ1-1
D gene: -
CDR3 DNA: TGTGCCAGCAGTTCGGGATTAAACACTGAAGCTTTCTTT
CDR3 protein: CASSSGLNTEAFF

clone size: once
V gene: TRBV11-2
J gene: TRBJ2-1
D gene: TRBD1
CDR3 DNA: TGTGCCAGCAGCTTAGAGGGGACAGGGCAAGCCCTGGGCTACAATGAGCAGTTCTTC
CDR3 protein: CASSLEGTGQALGYNEQFF

clone size: -
V gene: TRBV7-6
J gene: TRBJ1-5
D gene: TRBD1
CDR3 DNA: TGTGCCAGCAGCTCCGGGACAGGAGGTAATCAGCCCCAGCATTTT
CDR3 protein: CASSSGTGGNQPQHF

clone size: -
V gene: TRBV6-5
J gene: TRBJ1-4
D gene: -
CDR3 DNA: TGTGCCAGCAGTTACAGTTGGACAGAATCGAATGAAAAACTGTTTTTT
CDR3 protein: CASSYSWTESNEKLFF

clone size: -
V gene: TRBV7-2
J gene: TRBJ1-6
D gene: -
CDR3 DNA: TGTGCCAGCAGCACCCCGGACAGAACTAATTCACCCCTCCACTTT
CDR3 protein: CASSTPDRTNSPLHF

clone size: -
V gene: TRBV7-9
J gene: TRBJ2-7
D gene: TRBD1
CDR3 DNA: TGTGCCAGCAGTTCTTCCGGGACAGGACCCTACGAGCAGTACTTC
CDR3 protein: CASSSSGTGPYEQYF

clone size: -
V gene: TRBV7-8
J gene: TRBJ1-1
D gene: -
CDR3 DNA: TGTGCCAGCAGTTACGGGGTCCAACGGGAGCCTTTCTTT
CDR3 protein: CASSYGVQREPFF

clone size: -
V gene: TRBV4-3
J gene: TRBJ1-6
D gene: TRBD1
CDR3 DNA: TGCGCCAGCAGCCAAGAGGGACAGGGGATCTCACCCCTCCACTTT
CDR3 protein: CASSQEGQGISPLHF

clone size: -
V gene: TRBV6-1
J gene: TRBJ2-4
D gene: TRBD1
CDR3 DNA: TGTGCCAGCAGTGACAGGGGGCTCAAAAACATTCAGTACTTC
CDR3 protein: CASSDRGLKNIQYF

clone size: -
V gene: TRBV24-1
J gene: TRBJ2-2
D gene: TRBD1
CDR3 DNA: TGTGCCACCAGTGATTCGGACAGGCTAGTCACCGGGGAGCTGTTTTTT
CDR3 protein: CATSDSDRLVTGELFF

clone size: -
V gene: TRBV27
J gene: TRBJ2-7
D gene: TRBD1
CDR3 DNA: TGTGCCAGCAGTTTAGGGACAGCCGCGCTTTACGAGCAGTACTTC
CDR3 protein: CASSLGTAALYEQYF

clone size: -
V gene: TRBV5-6
J gene: TRBJ2-7
D gene: TRBD1
CDR3 DNA: TGTGCCAGTGGCCGTCCGGGACAGCCCTACGAGCAGTACTTC
CDR3 protein: CASGRPGQPYEQYF

clone size: -
V gene: TRBV29-1
J gene: TRBJ1-1
D gene: TRBD1
CDR3 DNA: TGCAGCGTTGAACGGGGACAGGTCAACACTGAAGCTTTCTTT
CDR3 protein: CSVERGQVNTEAFF

clone size: -
V gene: TRBV3-1/TRBV3-2
J gene: TRBJ1-6
D gene: -
CDR3 DNA: TGTGCCAGCAGCCACAATTCACCCCTCCACTTT
CDR3 protein: CASSHNSPLHF

clone size: -
V gene: TRBV5-1
J gene: TRBJ2-2
D gene: -
CDR3 DNA: TGCGCCAGCAGCTTGCCTGGCCCCGGGGAGCTGTTTTTT
CDR3 protein: CASSLPGPGELFF

clone size: -
V gene: TRBV7-8
J gene: TRBJ1-1
D gene: -
CDR3 DNA: TGTGCCAGCAGCTTAGCGCTCGGGACTGAAGCTTTCTTT
CDR3 protein: CASSLALGTEAFF

clone size: once
V gene: TRBV29-1
J gene: TRBJ2-1
D gene: TRBD2
CDR3 DNA: TGCAGCGCCCCTAGCGGGAGTTACAATGAGCAGTTCTTC
CDR3 protein: CSAPSGSYNEQFF

clone size: -
V gene: TRBV30
J gene: TRBJ2-1
D gene: -
CDR3 DNA: TGTGCCTGGAGTCCCCCAGGGATGGGGGCTGAGCAGTTCTTC
CDR3 protein: CAWSPPGMGAEQFF

clone size: -
V gene: TRBV27
J gene: TRBJ2-2
D gene: -
CDR3 DNA: TGTGCCAGCAGTTTTCCGGGACACTCGAACACCGGGGAGCTGTTTTTT
CDR3 protein: CASSFPGHSNTGELFF

clone size: -
V gene: TRBV7-2
J gene: TRBJ2-3
D gene: -
CDR3 DNA: TGTGCCAGCAGCCCGACCACAGATACGCAGTATTTT
CDR3 protein: CASSPTTDTQYF

clone size: -
V gene: TRBV11-2
J gene: TRBJ2-5
D gene: TRBD2
CDR3 DNA: TGTGCCAGCAGCCTCCTAGGACTAGCGGGCATGGAGACCCAGTACTTC
CDR3 protein: CASSLLGLAGMETQYF

clone size: -
V gene: TRBV5-4
J gene: TRBJ2-7
D gene: -
CDR3 DNA: TGTGCCAGCAGCAACCGGGACCGCCTGGGCGAGCAGTACTTC
CDR3 protein: CASSNRDRLGEQYF

clone size: -
V gene: TRBV3-1/TRBV3-2
J gene: TRBJ1-5
D gene: -
CDR3 DNA: TGTGCCAGCAGCCAAGATTGGGGTTCACAGCAGCCCCAGCATTTT
CDR3 protein: CASSQDWGSQQPQHF

clone size: -
V gene: TRBV4-2
J gene: TRBJ2-3
D gene: TRBD2
CDR3 DNA: TGTGCCAGCAGCCAAGAAGGCAGCGGGGGGGGTCTTTCGGATACGCAGTATTTT
CDR3 protein: CASSQEGSGGGLSDTQYF

clone size: -
V gene: TRBV6-1
J gene: TRBJ1-1
D gene: -
CDR3 DNA: TGTGCCAGCAGTGAACCCCGCCGCGTCACTGAAGCTTTCTTT
CDR3 protein: CASSEPRRVTEAFF

clone size: -
V gene: TRBV2
J gene: TRBJ2-1
D gene: TRBD2
CDR3 DNA: TGTGCCAGCAGCCCGACTAGCGGGACGTACAATGAGCAGTTCTTC
CDR3 protein: CASSPTSGTYNEQFF

clone size: -
V gene: TRBV4-3
J gene: TRBJ2-1
D gene: -
CDR3 DNA: TGCGCCAGCAGCCAAGTAGGAGCTAGCCACAATGAGCAGTTCTTC
CDR3 protein: CASSQVGASHNEQFF

clone size: -
V gene: TRBV18
J gene: TRBJ1-1
D gene: -
CDR3 DNA: TGTGCCAGCTCACCACCGGGGGGCACTGAAGCTTTCTTT
CDR3 protein: CASSPPGGTEAFF

clone size: -
V gene: TRBV6-5
J gene: TRBJ1-2
D gene: -
CDR3 DNA: TGTGCCAGCAGTTACTCGAATTATCCAGCTAACTATGGCTACACCTTC
CDR3 protein: CASSYSNYPANYGYTF

clone size: once
V gene: TRBV9
J gene: TRBJ1-1
D gene: -
CDR3 DNA: TGTGCCAGCAGCGAGGGATCGAACACTGAAGCTTTCTTT
CDR3 protein: CASSEGSNTEAFF

clone size: -
V gene: TRBV27
J gene: TRBJ2-4
D gene: TRBD1
CDR3 DNA: TGTGCCAGCAGTCCCGGGACAGGGGGTCTAGCCAAAAACATTCAGTACTTC
CDR3 protein: CASSPGTGGLAKNIQYF